The entry that follows covers one T cell receptor beta chain sequence. Its antigen is not known. The data were taken from a study of shared clonotypes between healthy human individuals. Turning to the study itself: Per donor, three plates held CD4 naive cells, three held CD4 memory, two held CD8 naive and one held CD8 memory. Findings and limits, study-wide: Richness estimates generally favored naive over memory subsets.

Authors' processing steps: Filtering differed since immunoSEQ provided only junctions, with no quality scores. Clones were sequenced by immunoSEQ multiplex PCR, and TCRdb holds only the in-frame ones, with some missing. V and J calls and clone size are those listed in that table; D and trimming were worked out from the DNA. The sample records approximately 180,000 clones, 85% to 95% being singletons. Sample: naive CD4+ T cells sorted from blood. Subset meaning: CD45RA+ positively selected. This receptor was obtained from a woman aged 25 to 45 in good health.

The CDR3 region is CASSGNKAYEQYF. As DNA, the CDR3 is TGTGCCAGCAGCGGTAATAAGGCCTACGAGCAGTACTTC. This chain uses TRBV7-9 with TRBJ2-7; D is undetermined. This CDR3 has 13 amino acids. Trimming removed 5 bases at V and 2 bases at J, with 10 bases between. The V gene's germline CDR1 is SEHNR and CDR2 FQNEAQ (reference sequence).